This T cell receptor (beta chain) was observed in a study of T cells after yellow fever vaccination. Broader study findings: Subsequent booster samples again held most clones from primary vaccination (roughly 96% CD4, roughly 90% CD8).

The study made its TCR cDNA through 5'RACE template switching. That step introduced a universal primer site along with UMIs. TCRdb itself ran the 5' RACE reads through MiXCR, one entry per CDR3 protein. Of fewer than 650,000 distinct CDR3 sequences in the sample, just over 20% are singletons; the top ten hold about 16%. This clonotype was detected many times. Its antigen is still unknown. CDR3 size: 16 residues. Between the trimmed V and J ends, which lost 0 bases and 3 bases, there was a span of 12 bases. Germline V CDR1 and CDR2: MGHRA, YSYEKL. This TCR derives from a man between 18 and 35 years old who received the YFV17D yellow fever vaccine. This specimen consisted of PBMCs, obtained about 20 days after the first yellow fever vaccination. The chain joins TRBV4-1 to TRBJ2-1; D uncertain. Here the CDR3 reads CASSQDGHNSYNEQFF. In DNA, the CDR3 is TGCGCCAGCAGCCAAGATGGGCACAACAGCTACAATGAGCAGTTCTTC.